The rows below give T cell receptor beta chains drawn from one sample of a study of T cell responses to AZD1222 COVID-19 vaccine. The protocol was immunoSEQ multiplex PCR, while the TCRdb copy is restricted to in-frame clones and leaves out a portion. The table lists 150,000 or so clones, 80% to 90% of them singletons. The starting material was peripheral blood, obtained on day 0 of AZD1222 vaccination. The receptors stem from an adult in good health. CDR3s include the opening cysteine and the closing phenylalanine or tryptophan. Fields, in order: CDR3 DNA, CDR3 protein, clone size, J gene, V gene, D gene. D genes are given only for firm matches. Expanded clones are given a class, and other clones once, few, many or no size at all.

DNA: TGTGCTAGTCGGGGACAGCTTAGCTCCTACGAGCAGTACTTC
CDR3: CASRGQLSSYEQYF
size: .
J: TRBJ2-7
V: TRBV12-5
D: TRBD1

DNA: TGTGCCAGCAGCCCCGCGGGCGGCCGGGGCCAGCCCCAGCATTTT
CDR3: CASSPAGGRGQPQHF
size: .
J: TRBJ1-5
V: TRBV2
D: .

DNA: TGTGCCAGCAGCCAAGAAGGCGGGAGGGCCCCCGGGGAGCTGTTTTTT
CDR3: CASSQEGGRAPGELFF
size: .
J: TRBJ2-2
V: TRBV3-1/TRBV3-2
D: TRBD2

DNA: TGTGCCAGCAGTAGCCTAACAGGGGGCGCAGATACGCAGTATTTT
CDR3: CASSSLTGGADTQYF
size: .
J: TRBJ2-3
V: TRBV2
D: TRBD1

DNA: TGTGCCAGCAGCTTGCCCCCTGGTGTAGAAGAGACCCAGTACTTC
CDR3: CASSLPPGVEETQYF
size: .
J: TRBJ2-5
V: TRBV5-4
D: .

DNA: TGTGCCAGCAGCTTGACCCGGGACAGGCTCTACGAGCAGTACTTC
CDR3: CASSLTRDRLYEQYF
size: once
J: TRBJ2-7
V: TRBV11-2
D: TRBD1

DNA: TGTGCCAGCAGCTCGCAAGGACTAGTCGGGAGATCCAACGAGCAGTACTTC
CDR3: CASSSQGLVGRSNEQYF
size: .
J: TRBJ2-7
V: TRBV13
D: TRBD2

DNA: TGTGCCAGTAATGGGGACAACATGGACGAAAAACTGTTTTTT
CDR3: CASNGDNMDEKLFF
size: .
J: TRBJ1-4
V: TRBV2
D: .

DNA: TGTGCCAGCAGTTACGGAGTAGCGGGGTCCTTGGGGGAAGAGACCCAGTACTTC
CDR3: CASSYGVAGSLGEETQYF
size: .
J: TRBJ2-5
V: TRBV6-2/TRBV6-3
D: TRBD2

DNA: TGCGCCAGCAGCTTGGCCGGACAGGGGGCGATCGGGAACACCGGGGAGCTGTTTTTT
CDR3: CASSLAGQGAIGNTGELFF
size: .
J: TRBJ2-2
V: TRBV5-1
D: TRBD1

DNA: TGTGCCAGCTCACAATCAGGGTCCACCGGGGAGCTGTTTTTT
CDR3: CASSQSGSTGELFF
size: .
J: TRBJ2-2
V: TRBV18
D: .

DNA: TGTGCCAGCAGCGTAGAAGGCGGGAGCACTGAAGCTTTCTTT
CDR3: CASSVEGGSTEAFF
size: .
J: TRBJ1-1
V: TRBV9
D: .

DNA: TGTGCCAGCAGCCCCACCCAGGGACGGCGGTCGGCTTTCTTT
CDR3: CASSPTQGRRSAFF
size: once
J: TRBJ1-1
V: TRBV4-2
D: .

DNA: TGTGCCAGCAGGCCGCCTAGCGGGGGAAGAGAGACCCAGTACTTC
CDR3: CASRPPSGGRETQYF
size: .
J: TRBJ2-5
V: TRBV6-5
D: TRBD2

DNA: TGTGCCTGGAGTGTAGGGCAGGGTCCCACAGATACGCAGTATTTT
CDR3: CAWSVGQGPTDTQYF
size: .
J: TRBJ2-3
V: TRBV30
D: .